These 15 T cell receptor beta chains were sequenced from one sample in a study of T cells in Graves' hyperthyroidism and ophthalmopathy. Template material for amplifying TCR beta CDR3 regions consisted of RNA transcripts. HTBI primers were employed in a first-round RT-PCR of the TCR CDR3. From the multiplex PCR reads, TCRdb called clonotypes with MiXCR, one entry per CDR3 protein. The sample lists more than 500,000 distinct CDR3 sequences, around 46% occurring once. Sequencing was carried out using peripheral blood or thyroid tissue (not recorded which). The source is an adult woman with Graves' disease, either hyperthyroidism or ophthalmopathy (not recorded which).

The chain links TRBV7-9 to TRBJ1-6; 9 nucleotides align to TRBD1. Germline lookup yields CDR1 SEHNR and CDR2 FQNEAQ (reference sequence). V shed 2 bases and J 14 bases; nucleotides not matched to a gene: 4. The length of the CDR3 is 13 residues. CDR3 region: CASSLRTGEALHF. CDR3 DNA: TGTGCCAGCAGCTTAAGGACAGGGGAGGCCCTCCACTTT. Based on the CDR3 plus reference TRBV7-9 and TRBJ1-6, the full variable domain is DTGVSQNPRHKITKRGQNVTFRCDPISEHNRLYWYRQTLGQGPEFLTYFQNEAQLEKSRLLSDRFSAERPKGSFSTLEIQRTEQGDSAMYLCASSLRTGEALHFGNGTRLTVT.

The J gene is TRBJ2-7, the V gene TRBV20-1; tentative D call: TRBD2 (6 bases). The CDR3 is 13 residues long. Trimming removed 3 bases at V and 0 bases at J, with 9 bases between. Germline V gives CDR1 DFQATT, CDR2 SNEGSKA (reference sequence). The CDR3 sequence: CSARGLYSYEQYF. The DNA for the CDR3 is TGCAGTGCTAGGGGACTCTACTCCTACGAGCAGTACTTC.

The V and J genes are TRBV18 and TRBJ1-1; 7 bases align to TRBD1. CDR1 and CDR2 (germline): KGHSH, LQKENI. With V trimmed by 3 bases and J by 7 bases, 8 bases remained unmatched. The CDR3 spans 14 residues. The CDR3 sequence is CASSPEGDSLEAFF. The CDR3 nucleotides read TGTGCCAGCTCACCTGAAGGGGACAGCCTTGAAGCTTTCTTT.

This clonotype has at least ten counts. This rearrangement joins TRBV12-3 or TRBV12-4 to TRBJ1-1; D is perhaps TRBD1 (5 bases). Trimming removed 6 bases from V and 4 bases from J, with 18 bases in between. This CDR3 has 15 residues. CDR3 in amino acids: CASRLLGGVGTEAFF. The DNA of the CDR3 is TGTGCCAGCAGACTCCTTGGAGGGGTAGGCACTGAAGCTTTCTTT.

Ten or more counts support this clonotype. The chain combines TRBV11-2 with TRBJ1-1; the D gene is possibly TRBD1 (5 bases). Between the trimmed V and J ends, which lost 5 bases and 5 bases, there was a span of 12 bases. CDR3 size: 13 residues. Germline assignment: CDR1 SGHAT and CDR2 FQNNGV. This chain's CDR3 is CASSPQGWTEAFF. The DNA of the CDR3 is TGTGCCAGCAGCCCCCAGGGATGGACTGAAGCTTTCTTT.

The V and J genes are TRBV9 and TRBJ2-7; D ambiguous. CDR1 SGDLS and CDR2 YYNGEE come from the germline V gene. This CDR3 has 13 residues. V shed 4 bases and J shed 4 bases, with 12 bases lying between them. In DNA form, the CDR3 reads TGTGCCAGCAGCCAAGTCCCGGGTTACGAGCAGTACTTC. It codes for CASSQVPGYEQYF.

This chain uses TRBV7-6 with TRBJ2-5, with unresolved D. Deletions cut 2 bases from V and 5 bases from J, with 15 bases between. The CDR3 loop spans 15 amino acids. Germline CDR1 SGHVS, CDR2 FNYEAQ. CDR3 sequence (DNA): TGTGCCAGCAGCTTACTCGAAGGGATGATGGAGACCCAGTACTTC. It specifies CASSLLEGMMETQYF.

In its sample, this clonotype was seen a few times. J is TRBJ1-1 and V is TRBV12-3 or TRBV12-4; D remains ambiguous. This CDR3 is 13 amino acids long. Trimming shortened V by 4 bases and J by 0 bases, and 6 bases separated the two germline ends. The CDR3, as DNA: TGTGCCAGCAGTTCAAAAATGAACACTGAAGCTTTCTTT. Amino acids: CASSSKMNTEAFF.

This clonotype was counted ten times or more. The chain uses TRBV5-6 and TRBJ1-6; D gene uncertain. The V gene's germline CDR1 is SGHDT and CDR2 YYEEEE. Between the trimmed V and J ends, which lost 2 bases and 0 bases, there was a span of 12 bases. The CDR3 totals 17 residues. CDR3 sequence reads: CASSFVYWSSYNSPLHF. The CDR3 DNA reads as TGTGCCAGCAGCTTCGTGTATTGGAGCTCCTATAATTCACCCCTCCACTTT.

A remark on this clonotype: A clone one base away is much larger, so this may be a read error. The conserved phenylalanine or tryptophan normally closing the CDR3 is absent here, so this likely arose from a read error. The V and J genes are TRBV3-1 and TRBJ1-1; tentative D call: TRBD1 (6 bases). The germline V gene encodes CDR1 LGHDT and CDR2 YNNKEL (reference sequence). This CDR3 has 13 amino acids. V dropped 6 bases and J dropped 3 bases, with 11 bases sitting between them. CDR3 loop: CASRARGYTEAFL. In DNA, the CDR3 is TGTGCCAGCAGGGCCAGGGGTTACACTGAAGCTTTCCTT.

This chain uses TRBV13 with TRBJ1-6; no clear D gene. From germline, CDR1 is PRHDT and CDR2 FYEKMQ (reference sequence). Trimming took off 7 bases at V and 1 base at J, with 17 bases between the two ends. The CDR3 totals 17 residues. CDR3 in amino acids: CASKSRGGRSYNSPLHF. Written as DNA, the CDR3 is TGTGCCAGCAAATCACGGGGAGGACGGTCCTATAATTCACCCCTCCACTTT. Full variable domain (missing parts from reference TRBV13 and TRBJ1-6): AAGVIQSPRHLIKEKRETATLKCYPIPRHDTVYWYQQGPGQDPQFLISFYEKMQSDKGSIPDRFSAQQFSDYHSELNMSSLELGDSALYFCASKSRGGRSYNSPLHFGNGTRLTVT.

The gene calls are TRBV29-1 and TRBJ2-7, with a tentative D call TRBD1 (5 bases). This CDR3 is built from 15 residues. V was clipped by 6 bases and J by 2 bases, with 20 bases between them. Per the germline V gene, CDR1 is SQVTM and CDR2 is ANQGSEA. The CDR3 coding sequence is TGCAGCGTAGCGCTGGGGCCCACGCGGACCTACGAGCAGTACTTC. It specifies CSVALGPTRTYEQYF.

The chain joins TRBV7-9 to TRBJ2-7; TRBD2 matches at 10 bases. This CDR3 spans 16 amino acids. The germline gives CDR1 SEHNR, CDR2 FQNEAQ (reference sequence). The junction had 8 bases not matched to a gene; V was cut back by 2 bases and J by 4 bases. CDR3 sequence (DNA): TGTGCCAGCAGCTTAACTAGCGGGAAGGCGGGTTACGAGCAGTACTTC. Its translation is CASSLTSGKAGYEQYF.

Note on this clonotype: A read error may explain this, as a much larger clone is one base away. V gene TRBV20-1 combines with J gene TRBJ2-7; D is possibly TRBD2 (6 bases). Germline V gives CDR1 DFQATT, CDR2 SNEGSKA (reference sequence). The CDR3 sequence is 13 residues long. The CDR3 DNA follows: TGCAGTGCTCACGGAGGGGTAGGCTACGGGCAGTACTTC. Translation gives CSAHGGVGYGQYF.

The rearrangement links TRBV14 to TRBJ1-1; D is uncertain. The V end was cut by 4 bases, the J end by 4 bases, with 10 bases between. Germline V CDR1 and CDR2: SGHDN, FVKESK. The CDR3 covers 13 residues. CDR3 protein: CASSRVEGTEAFF. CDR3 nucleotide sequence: TGTGCCAGCAGCCGTGTGGAGGGCACTGAAGCTTTCTTT.